The rows below give T cell receptor beta chains drawn from one sample of a study of blood T cell repertoires in COVID-19. This table comes from immunoSEQ multiplex PCR, and its TCRdb copy is limited to in-frame clones, with some not included. The data show fewer than 75,000 clones, 79% seen once. Material for sequencing was peripheral blood. The origin of the receptors is a man in his sixties with acute or convalescent COVID-19. Both conserved end residues are part of each CDR3. The D gene is left open where the match is weak. Only part of the rows carry a size: once, few, many, or a class if the clone is expanded.

j_call clone_size v_call d_call cdr3_nt cdr3_aa
TRBJ1-6 . TRBV6-5 . TGTGCCAGCAGGAGGGTAATAGATAATTCACCCCTCCACTTT CASRRVIDNSPLHF
TRBJ2-2 few TRBV18 TRBD2 TGTGCCAGCTCACCGAGCAGCGGGGGAAGTGGAGGGGAGCTGTTTTTT CASSPSSGGSGGELFF
TRBJ1-1 . TRBV11-2 . TGTGCCAGCAGCTTAGCGAGATCGACTGAAGCTTTCTTT CASSLARSTEAFF
TRBJ1-5 . TRBV7-2 . TGTGCCAGCAGTTCGACGGGGGGAAATCAGCCCCAGCATTTT CASSSTGGNQPQHF
TRBJ1-1 . TRBV19 TRBD1 TGTGCCAGTAGCCACAGGGGGCTGGGCACTGAAGCTTTCTTT CASSHRGLGTEAFF
TRBJ1-1 once TRBV18 TRBD1 TGTGCCAGCTCACCCACGACAGGGCAGAACACTGAAGCTTTCTTT CASSPTTGQNTEAFF
TRBJ1-1 . TRBV27 . TGTGCCACCGCGACAGCATTGAACACTGAAGCTTTCTTT CATATALNTEAFF
TRBJ2-7 . TRBV6-5 . TGTGCCAGCAAGCGATCGGAAAACTCCTACGAGCAGTACTTC CASKRSENSYEQYF
TRBJ2-7 . TRBV30 . TGTGCCTGGAGTGTCTCCAGTTCCTACGAGCAGTACTTC CAWSVSSSYEQYF
TRBJ2-5 . TRBV5-8 . TGTGCCAGCAGCTATGAACAGGGGAGGGAGACCCAGTACTTC CASSYEQGRETQYF
TRBJ2-2 . TRBV12-5 TRBD2 TGTGCTAGTGGCCCCAAGGGACTAGCGTTCAACACCGGGGAGCTGTTTTTT CASGPKGLAFNTGELFF
TRBJ2-3 . TRBV7-3 . TGTGCCAGCAGCTTAGTAGGCACAGATACGCAGTATTTT CASSLVGTDTQYF
TRBJ2-4 . TRBV7-9 . TGTGCCAGCAGCCACGACTCGACGGGGAACATTCAGTACTTC CASSHDSTGNIQYF
TRBJ1-2 . TRBV6-2/TRBV6-3 TRBD1 TGTGCCAGCAGTTATGGGACAGGGGGCAGTGCAGTTGGTGGCTACACCTTC CASSYGTGGSAVGGYTF
TRBJ2-3 . TRBV5-1 TRBD2 TGCGCCAGCAGCTTGTCTAGCGGGGGATCCCAGGATACGCAGTATTTT CASSLSSGGSQDTQYF
TRBJ1-3 . TRBV7-9 . TGTGCCAGCAGCCAGAATGTGGACACCATATATTTT CASSQNVDTIYF
TRBJ1-1 . TRBV19 . TGTGCCAGTATTCCGACAGCCCCGAACACTGAAGCTTTCTTT CASIPTAPNTEAFF
TRBJ1-1 . TRBV9 . TGTGCCAGCAGCGTAGAGGACAGATGGAACACTGAAGCTTTCTTT CASSVEDRWNTEAFF
TRBJ1-5 . TRBV19 . TGTGCCAGTAGTTCCGCAGGGAACCAGCCCCAGCATTTT CASSSAGNQPQHF
TRBJ2-3 . TRBV9 TRBD2 TGTGCCAGCAGCGTGCCGGGCGGGGGGGGCGGAGATACGCAGTATTTT CASSVPGGGGGDTQYF
TRBJ2-7 . TRBV10-3 TRBD2 TGTGCTTCCTACCGGGGGGGCATCGACGAGCAGTACTTC CASYRGGIDEQYF
TRBJ1-1 . TRBV6-1 TRBD1 TGTGCCAGCAGTGAAAGGACAGGGGGCTACAACGTAGCTGAAGCTTTCTTT CASSERTGGYNVAEAFF
TRBJ1-5 . TRBV30 . TGTGCCTGGAGTGTCGAAACAGATCAGCCCCAGCATTTT CAWSVETDQPQHF
TRBJ1-4 . TRBV6-5 . TGTGCCAGCAGTCCTAAGCCAACTAATGAAAAACTGTTTTTT CASSPKPTNEKLFF
TRBJ2-2 medium-sized TRBV25-1 TRBD1 TGTGCCAGCAGTGAGGTAACAGGGGTAGGGACCGGGGAGCTGTTTTTT CASSEVTGVGTGELFF
TRBJ1-5 . TRBV19 . TGTGCCAGTAGTACCCTTGGAGATGGTCAGCCCCAGCATTTT CASSTLGDGQPQHF
TRBJ1-1 once TRBV5-1 TRBD1 TGCGCCAGCTTCGAGCCGGGACAGCCCACTGAAGCTTTCTTT CASFEPGQPTEAFF
TRBJ1-4 . TRBV27 . TGTGCCAGCAGTTTTAGGCGGGGGAATGAAAAACTGTTTTTT CASSFRRGNEKLFF
TRBJ1-3 . TRBV20-1 . TGCAGTGCTAGTCCAGGGGCTGGAAACACCATATATTTT CSASPGAGNTIYF